Below are 10 T cell receptor beta chains sequenced from a single sample in a study of blood T cells in healthy people across ages. Primed by a sample-barcoded 5' primer and a J-beta primer mix, a second PCR proceeded for about 7 to 11 cycles. One entry per CDR3 protein, called by TCRdb with MiXCR from the 5' RACE reads. Here the sample spans roughly 1,500,000 distinct CDR3 sequences, around two fifths being singletons. The sample was blood. Source of these receptors: a woman between 18 and 29 years old in good health.

This clonotype was picked up a small number of times. The chain employs TRBV7-9 and TRBJ2-3; 15 nucleotides agree with TRBD2. CDR3 length: 16 residues. Germline loops: CDR1 SEHNR, CDR2 FQNEAQ (reference sequence). The V and J ends lost 6 bases and 3 bases, in that order; junction bases with no gene match: 4. CDR3 sequence reads: CASSEGLAGGTDTQYF. DNA of the CDR3: TGTGCCAGCAGTGAGGGACTAGCGGGGGGTACAGATACGCAGTATTTT.

In this sample, this clonotype turned up once. The chain employs TRBV6-5 and TRBJ1-2; D possibly corresponds to TRBD1 (6 bases). Germline V gives CDR1 MNHEY, CDR2 SVGAGI. This CDR3 comprises 14 residues. Trimming left V 5 bases short and J 5 bases short, with 15 bases between. CDR3 loop: CASSDTGRGYGYTF. The CDR3 DNA sequence: TGTGCCAGCAGTGACACAGGGCGCGGGTATGGCTACACCTTC.

The chain is built from TRBV9 and TRBJ2-7; D is perhaps TRBD2 (6 bases). V lost 1 base and J 0 bases, leaving 14 bases between the germline ends. Germline V gene sequence: CDR1 SGDLS, CDR2 YYNGEE. The CDR3 covers 16 residues. The CDR3 spells CASSVWASAYSYEQYF. The CDR3, as DNA: TGTGCCAGCAGCGTATGGGCTAGCGCCTACTCCTACGAGCAGTACTTC.

This chain links TRBV6-6 with TRBJ1-5; D gene unclear. The CDR3 spans 15 residues. The ends were cut back, 2 bases at V and 2 bases at J, with 10 bases in the middle. CDR1 and CDR2 from the germline V gene are MNHNY and SVGAGI (reference sequence). The CDR3 loop reads CASSYPRGGNQPQHF. DNA for the CDR3: TGTGCCAGCAGTTACCCTAGAGGAGGCAATCAGCCCCAGCATTTT.

V is TRBV4-1 and J is TRBJ2-5; D possibly matches TRBD1 or TRBD2 (6 bases each). The CDR3 extends over 17 amino acids. Germline CDR1 and CDR2: MGHRA and YSYEKL. Trimming pared 0 bases from V and 2 bases from J, leaving 16 bases between. In nucleotides, the CDR3 is TGCGCCAGCAGCCAAGATCCCCCGGGGGCGGTTCAAGAGACCCAGTACTTC. Translating gives CASSQDPPGAVQETQYF.

There are many counts of this clonotype. The chain links TRBV10-3 to TRBJ2-1; D remains ambiguous. Deletions cut 5 bases from V and 8 bases from J, with 16 bases between. The CDR3 loop spans 14 amino acids. Per germline, CDR1 ENHRY and CDR2 SYGVKD. DNA for the CDR3: TGTGCCATCAGTTCAAACCTTATGTACGATGAGCAGTTCTTC. Its translation is CAISSNLMYDEQFF.

The genes are TRBV3-1 and TRBJ2-7; TRBD1 matches 10 bases. CDR1 is LGHDT, CDR2 YNNKEL, per germline (reference sequence). V shed 0 bases and J 5 bases; nucleotides not matched to a gene: 4. CDR3 length: 15 residues. CDR3 region: CASSQETGGGHEQYF. CDR3 nucleotide sequence: TGTGCCAGCAGCCAAGAGACAGGGGGCGGCCACGAGCAGTACTTC.

This chain links TRBV14 with TRBJ1-2; 7 bases line up with TRBD1. Germline V gene sequence: CDR1 SGHDN, CDR2 FVKESK. The CDR3 loop spans 16 amino acids. The junction had 14 bases not matched to a gene; V was cut back by 4 bases and J by 6 bases. The CDR3, as DNA: TGTGCCAGCAGCCTCTCCAGAGGGCAGGGGGAAGATGGCTACACCTTC. It specifies CASSLSRGQGEDGYTF.

This chain connects TRBV10-3 to TRBJ1-1; TRBD1 is a possible D gene (5 bases). Trimming took off 10 bases at V and 7 bases at J, with 19 bases between the two ends. This CDR3 is 13 amino acids long. CDR1 is ENHRY, CDR2 SYGVKD, per germline. The CDR3 DNA reads TGTGCCACCACGGCGGGGGGAGTGGATGAAGCTTTCTTT. Encoded protein: CATTAGGVDEAFF.

The chain joins TRBV24-1 to TRBJ2-7; D ambiguous. The J call may be incorrect, as the DNA end agrees better with TRBJ2-5. Germline V gives CDR1 KGHDR, CDR2 SFDVKD. This CDR3 has 14 residues. CDR3 region: CATSGPGPAETQYF. As DNA, the CDR3 is TGTGCCACCAGTGGTCCCGGGCCTGCGGAGACCCAGTACTTC.